This TCR beta chain was captured in a study of T cell changes during pregnancy in multiple sclerosis (dated by TCRdb to about 2019). The study in broad terms: The study examined how the T cell repertoire changed over the course of pregnancy in women with multiple sclerosis.

The method was the immunoSEQ multiplex PCR assay. Held by TCRdb, this immuneACCESS table contains in-frame sequences only and omits some clones. Under half of the omission traces to an unresolved V gene where checked; the cause of the rest is unknown. Present in this sample are tens of thousands of clones, approximately 87% of which were seen just once. The ten largest clones represent about 1.5% of the sample. With respect to this clone: The antigen this receptor binds is unknown. Base qualities are not recorded, but no much larger clone differs from it by a single base.

V ends up 4 bases short and J 12 bases short, with an unmatched junction base count of 8. Taken from the germline V gene, the CDR1 and CDR2 loops are SGDLS and YYNGEE. The CDR3 runs 14 residues from the cysteine to the phenylalanine. The CDR3 DNA has 42 bases and is translated from base 1. The clonotype was recovered from a female donor in good health, enrolled as a control in a pregnancy study. The sequences come from peripheral blood, collected in the first trimester of pregnancy. The sequence joins TRBV9 to TRBJ2-3, with TRBD2 matching 13 junction bases. In nucleotides, the sequence is TGTGCCAGCAGCCCCGGGACTAGCGGGGTCCCACAGTATTTT. Translated, this is CASSPGTSGVPQYF.